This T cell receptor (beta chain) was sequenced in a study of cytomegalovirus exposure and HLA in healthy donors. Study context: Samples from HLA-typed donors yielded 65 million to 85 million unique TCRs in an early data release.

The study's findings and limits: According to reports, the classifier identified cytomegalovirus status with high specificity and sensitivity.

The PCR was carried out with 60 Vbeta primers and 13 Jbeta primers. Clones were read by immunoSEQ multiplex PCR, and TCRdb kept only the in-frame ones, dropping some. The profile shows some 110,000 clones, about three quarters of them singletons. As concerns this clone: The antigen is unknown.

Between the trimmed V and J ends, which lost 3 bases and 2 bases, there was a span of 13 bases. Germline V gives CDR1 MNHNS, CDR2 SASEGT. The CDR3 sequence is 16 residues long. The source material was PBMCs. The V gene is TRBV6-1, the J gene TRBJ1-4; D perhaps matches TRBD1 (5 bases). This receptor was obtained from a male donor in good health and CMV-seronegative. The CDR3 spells CASSERGRGTNEKLFF. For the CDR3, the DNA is TGTGCCAGCAGTGAGCGGGGGAGGGGCACTAATGAAAAACTGTTTTTT.